This paragraph reports one TCR beta chain. Its antigen is unidentified. This specimen belongs to a study of T cells after posttransplantation cyclophosphamide. Germline lookup yields CDR1 SEHNR and CDR2 FQNEAQ (reference sequence). The CDR3 covers 16 residues. The J segment lost 0 bases and the V segment lost 5 bases, leaving 7 bases of the junction unmatched. TCRdb keeps only in-frame clones here, not all; method: immunoSEQ multiplex PCR. The sample yields over 20,000 clones, approximately 86% seen once. Methotrexate plus calcineurin inhibitor accompanied controls' myeloablative marrow transplants; sampling was 1 year later. Study results and caveats: Recipient CMV seropositivity and CMV reactivation strongly tracked TRB clonality. Blood and skin or GI T cell repertoires showed limited TRB overlap. Donor-recipient repertoire similarity was low at 1-2 months, rising over year one.

This receptor was obtained from a female patient aged 30 to 40 who received an allogeneic stem cell transplant from an unrelated donor, was CMV-positive, and had acute and chronic GVHD. Some T cells may be graft donor cells. Sequencing used PBMCs, obtained around 53 weeks after allogeneic stem cell transplant with calcineurin inhibitor and methotrexate. V and J are TRBV7-9 and TRBJ2-3; 8 nucleotides agree with TRBD1. The CDR3, as DNA: TGTGCCAGCAGCCGGGACAGGAGCCTTAGCACAGATACGCAGTATTTT. This encodes CASSRDRSLSTDTQYF.